A selection of T cell receptor beta chains follows, all from one sample in a study of T cell changes during pregnancy in multiple sclerosis. TCRdb's table, derived via immunoSEQ multiplex PCR, lists solely in-frame clones and lacks some. The sample includes 70,000 to 90,000 clones, over 85% seen only once; the top ten take approximately 0.99%. Sequenced here: peripheral blood, sampled in the first trimester of pregnancy. The receptor set was obtained from a female donor with multiple sclerosis, enrolled in a pregnancy study. CDR3s include the opening cysteine and the closing phenylalanine or tryptophan. The order of the fields is CDR3 protein, CDR3 DNA, J gene, CDR3 length, clone size, V gene, D gene. A D gene is named only where the DNA matches it firmly. Not all rows give a size; the values are once, few, many and, for expanded clones, a class.

CDR3aa: CASSLARGGEPEAFF
CDR3nt: TGTGCCAGCAGCTTAGCCCGGGGGGGAGAACCTGAAGCTTTCTTT
j_gene: TRBJ1-1
len: 15
abundance: NA
v_gene: TRBV7-2
d_gene: NA

CDR3aa: CASSPGPPQSNEKLFF
CDR3nt: TGCGCCAGCAGCCCGGGTCCCCCCCAATCCAATGAAAAACTGTTTTTT
j_gene: TRBJ1-4
len: 16
abundance: NA
v_gene: TRBV5-1
d_gene: NA

CDR3aa: CASSSTPRTELFF
CDR3nt: TGTGCCAGCAGCTCCACCCCCCGGACAGAGCTGTTTTTT
j_gene: TRBJ2-2
len: 13
abundance: NA
v_gene: TRBV7-8
d_gene: NA

CDR3aa: CASSGGGSGTYEQYF
CDR3nt: TGTGCCAGCAGTGGCGGGGGCAGCGGGACCTACGAGCAGTACTTC
j_gene: TRBJ2-7
len: 15
abundance: once
v_gene: TRBV6-1
d_gene: NA

CDR3aa: CASSIGGGANYGYTF
CDR3nt: TGTGCCAGCAGCATCGGGGGGGGAGCGAACTATGGCTACACCTTC
j_gene: TRBJ1-2
len: 15
abundance: NA
v_gene: TRBV7-2
d_gene: NA

CDR3aa: CASSPLAGAGNEQFF
CDR3nt: TGCGCCAGCAGCCCTCTAGCGGGAGCAGGCAATGAGCAGTTCTTC
j_gene: TRBJ2-1
len: 15
abundance: NA
v_gene: TRBV5-1
d_gene: TRBD2

CDR3aa: CSVGPGNEQFF
CDR3nt: TGCAGCGTTGGGCCAGGCAATGAGCAGTTCTTC
j_gene: TRBJ2-1
len: 11
abundance: NA
v_gene: TRBV29-1
d_gene: NA

CDR3aa: CASSVRDSLKPYGYTF
CDR3nt: TGTGCCAGCAGCGTCCGGGACAGCCTTAAGCCCTATGGCTACACCTTC
j_gene: TRBJ1-2
len: 16
abundance: NA
v_gene: TRBV6-6
d_gene: TRBD1

CDR3aa: CASLGAGGFEKLFF
CDR3nt: TGTGCCAGCCTCGGGGCAGGGGGCTTTGAAAAACTGTTTTTT
j_gene: TRBJ1-4
len: 14
abundance: NA
v_gene: TRBV7-9
d_gene: TRBD1

CDR3aa: CASSLKGTGAGTGELFF
CDR3nt: TGCGCCAGCAGCTTGAAAGGGACAGGGGCTGGTACCGGGGAGCTGTTTTTT
j_gene: TRBJ2-2
len: 17
abundance: NA
v_gene: TRBV5-1
d_gene: TRBD1

CDR3aa: CASSYGLAGAYEQYF
CDR3nt: TGTGCCAGCAGTTACGGGCTAGCGGGAGCCTACGAGCAGTACTTC
j_gene: TRBJ2-7
len: 15
abundance: NA
v_gene: TRBV6-6
d_gene: TRBD2

CDR3aa: CSAEGHREGPQHF
CDR3nt: TGCAGCGCCGAGGGACACCGCGAAGGGCCCCAGCATTTT
j_gene: TRBJ1-5
len: 13
abundance: NA
v_gene: TRBV29-1
d_gene: NA

CDR3aa: CASTRPGQGRPGELFF
CDR3nt: TGTGCCAGCACCCGGCCGGGACAGGGGCGTCCCGGGGAGCTGTTTTTT
j_gene: TRBJ2-2
len: 16
abundance: NA
v_gene: TRBV5-4
d_gene: TRBD1

CDR3aa: CATSSRWGGGTGELFF
CDR3nt: TGTGCCACCAGCTCTCGGTGGGGGGGCGGCACCGGGGAGCTGTTTTTT
j_gene: TRBJ2-2
len: 16
abundance: NA
v_gene: TRBV15
d_gene: NA

CDR3aa: CASSLRGGPGELFF
CDR3nt: TGTGCCAGCAGCCTCAGGGGCGGCCCCGGGGAGCTGTTTTTT
j_gene: TRBJ2-2
len: 14
abundance: NA
v_gene: TRBV6-6
d_gene: NA

CDR3aa: CASSRRVGQNTEAFF
CDR3nt: TGTGCCAGTAGTCGCAGGGTCGGACAGAACACTGAAGCTTTCTTT
j_gene: TRBJ1-1
len: 15
abundance: few
v_gene: TRBV19
d_gene: NA

CDR3aa: CASILRRQPPSNQPQHF
CDR3nt: TGTGCCAGCATCCTTCGGAGACAGCCTCCCAGCAATCAGCCCCAGCATTTT
j_gene: TRBJ1-5
len: 17
abundance: NA
v_gene: TRBV7-7
d_gene: NA

CDR3aa: CASSSIYEQYF
CDR3nt: TGTGCCAGCAGCTCAATCTACGAGCAGTACTTC
j_gene: TRBJ2-7
len: 11
abundance: NA
v_gene: TRBV7-2
d_gene: NA

CDR3aa: CASSDGDSSGNTIYF
CDR3nt: TGTGCCAGCTCAGATGGGGACAGCTCTGGAAACACCATATATTTT
j_gene: TRBJ1-3
len: 15
abundance: NA
v_gene: TRBV9
d_gene: TRBD1

CDR3aa: CASSYAGQREKLFF
CDR3nt: TGTGCCAGCAGTTACGCGGGACAGAGGGAAAAACTGTTTTTT
j_gene: TRBJ1-4
len: 14
abundance: NA
v_gene: TRBV6-5
d_gene: TRBD1

CDR3aa: CAWSLGLRGEQYF
CDR3nt: TGTGCCTGGAGTTTAGGTCTCCGGGGCGAGCAGTACTTC
j_gene: TRBJ2-7
len: 13
abundance: NA
v_gene: TRBV30
d_gene: NA

CDR3aa: CASSEGGRVSGYTF
CDR3nt: TGTGCCAGCAGTGAAGGTGGCAGGGTGAGTGGCTACACCTTC
j_gene: TRBJ1-2
len: 14
abundance: NA
v_gene: TRBV6-1
d_gene: NA

CDR3aa: CASSTMAAGETQYF
CDR3nt: TGTGCCAGCAGCACAATGGCGGCGGGGGAGACCCAGTACTTC
j_gene: TRBJ2-5
len: 14
abundance: NA
v_gene: TRBV7-2
d_gene: NA

CDR3aa: CASSSIPGLEETQYF
CDR3nt: TGTGCCAGCAGCTCCATCCCGGGACTAGAAGAGACCCAGTACTTC
j_gene: TRBJ2-5
len: 15
abundance: NA
v_gene: TRBV7-7
d_gene: TRBD2

CDR3aa: CASSFQNTEAFF
CDR3nt: TGTGCCAGCAGCTTTCAGAACACTGAAGCTTTCTTT
j_gene: TRBJ1-1
len: 12
abundance: once
v_gene: TRBV11-2
d_gene: NA

CDR3aa: CASSLFRPGQGNSPLHF
CDR3nt: TGTGCCAGCAGCCTTTTTAGACCGGGACAGGGTAATTCACCCCTCCACTTT
j_gene: TRBJ1-6
len: 17
abundance: NA
v_gene: TRBV7-2
d_gene: TRBD1

CDR3aa: CAWRVTGIQETQYF
CDR3nt: TGTGCCTGGAGGGTCACAGGGATCCAAGAGACCCAGTACTTC
j_gene: TRBJ2-5
len: 14
abundance: NA
v_gene: TRBV30
d_gene: NA

CDR3aa: CAWSATVGGSSNQPQHF
CDR3nt: TGTGCCTGGAGTGCAACAGTTGGTGGTTCAAGCAATCAGCCCCAGCATTTT
j_gene: TRBJ1-5
len: 17
abundance: NA
v_gene: TRBV30
d_gene: NA

CDR3aa: CASSPTSGFSYNEQFF
CDR3nt: TGTGCCAGCAGCCCAACTAGCGGGTTCTCCTACAATGAGCAGTTCTTC
j_gene: TRBJ2-1
len: 16
abundance: NA
v_gene: TRBV7-6
d_gene: TRBD2

CDR3aa: CASSEDRDPDTQYF
CDR3nt: TGTGCCAGCAGTGAAGACAGGGACCCAGATACGCAGTATTTT
j_gene: TRBJ2-3
len: 14
abundance: NA
v_gene: TRBV2
d_gene: NA

CDR3aa: CASSLDRQRAFF
CDR3nt: TGCGCCAGCAGCTTGGACCGACAGAGGGCTTTCTTT
j_gene: TRBJ1-1
len: 12
abundance: NA
v_gene: TRBV5-1
d_gene: NA

CDR3aa: CASSPLGQGYTDTQYF
CDR3nt: TGTGCCAGCAGTCCCCTGGGACAGGGATACACAGATACGCAGTATTTT
j_gene: TRBJ2-3
len: 16
abundance: NA
v_gene: TRBV27
d_gene: TRBD1

CDR3aa: CATTPQTAKSTDTQYF
CDR3nt: TGTGCCACCACCCCCCAGACAGCCAAGAGCACAGATACGCAGTATTTT
j_gene: TRBJ2-3
len: 16
abundance: NA
v_gene: TRBV15
d_gene: NA

CDR3aa: CASSLGGTRTQHF
CDR3nt: TGTGCCAGCAGCTTAGGTGGTACCAGGACCCAGCATTTT
j_gene: TRBJ1-5
len: 13
abundance: once
v_gene: TRBV13
d_gene: NA

CDR3aa: CASSQGYRAGELFF
CDR3nt: TGCGCCAGCAGCCAAGGTTACCGAGCCGGGGAGCTGTTTTTT
j_gene: TRBJ2-2
len: 14
abundance: NA
v_gene: TRBV4-3
d_gene: NA

CDR3aa: CASSGGPGANVLTF
CDR3nt: TGTGCCAGCAGTGGAGGGCCTGGGGCCAACGTCCTGACTTTC
j_gene: TRBJ2-6
len: 14
abundance: NA
v_gene: TRBV27
d_gene: NA

CDR3aa: CASSLREAGELFF
CDR3nt: TGTGCCAGCTCCCTCCGGGAGGCCGGGGAGCTGTTTTTT
j_gene: TRBJ2-2
len: 13
abundance: once
v_gene: TRBV18
d_gene: TRBD2

CDR3aa: CASSLSPGGTEAFF
CDR3nt: TGTGCCAGCAGTTTATCCCCCGGGGGCACTGAAGCTTTCTTT
j_gene: TRBJ1-1
len: 14
abundance: NA
v_gene: TRBV27
d_gene: NA

CDR3aa: CASSLRDFGVFSSGNTIYF
CDR3nt: TGTGCCAGCAGCCTACGGGACTTTGGGGTGTTCAGCTCTGGAAACACCATATATTTT
j_gene: TRBJ1-3
len: 19
abundance: NA
v_gene: TRBV11-3
d_gene: NA

CDR3aa: CASSSGRGDTQYF
CDR3nt: TGTGCCAGCAGCTCGGGGAGAGGAGATACGCAGTATTTT
j_gene: TRBJ2-3
len: 13
abundance: NA
v_gene: TRBV11-3
d_gene: NA

CDR3aa: CASSYSNYGTGELFF
CDR3nt: TGTGCCAGCAGTTACTCGAACTACGGAACCGGGGAGCTGTTTTTT
j_gene: TRBJ2-2
len: 15
abundance: NA
v_gene: TRBV6-5
d_gene: NA

CDR3aa: CASSQEMSGLGNNEQFF
CDR3nt: TGCGCCAGCAGCCAAGAAATGTCAGGACTAGGAAACAATGAGCAGTTCTTC
j_gene: TRBJ2-1
len: 17
abundance: NA
v_gene: TRBV4-3
d_gene: TRBD2

CDR3aa: CASSGTAETEPYNEQFF
CDR3nt: TGTGCCAGCAGCGGTACCGCAGAAACAGAACCCTACAATGAGCAGTTCTTC
j_gene: TRBJ2-1
len: 17
abundance: few
v_gene: TRBV7-9
d_gene: NA

CDR3aa: CASSAQGSSSYNEQFF
CDR3nt: TGTGCCAGCAGCGCCCAGGGTTCTAGCTCCTACAATGAGCAGTTCTTC
j_gene: TRBJ2-1
len: 16
abundance: NA
v_gene: TRBV9
d_gene: NA

CDR3aa: CASYRDRASEQYF
CDR3nt: TGTGCCAGTTACCGGGACAGGGCCTCCGAGCAGTACTTC
j_gene: TRBJ2-7
len: 13
abundance: NA
v_gene: TRBV28
d_gene: TRBD1

CDR3aa: CASSFSWAGTYNEQFF
CDR3nt: TGTGCCAGCAGTTTTAGCTGGGCGGGCACCTACAATGAGCAGTTCTTC
j_gene: TRBJ2-1
len: 16
abundance: NA
v_gene: TRBV27
d_gene: NA

CDR3aa: CASSPYTEAFF
CDR3nt: TGTGCCAGCAGTCCGTACACTGAAGCTTTCTTT
j_gene: TRBJ1-1
len: 11
abundance: few
v_gene: TRBV2
d_gene: NA

CDR3aa: CASSLFGGGEQYF
CDR3nt: TGCGCCAGCAGCTTGTTCGGGGGAGGGGAGCAGTACTTC
j_gene: TRBJ2-7
len: 13
abundance: once
v_gene: TRBV5-1
d_gene: TRBD2

CDR3aa: CASSLGQGIEQYF
CDR3nt: TGTGCCAGCAGCTTGGGGCAGGGTATCGAGCAGTACTTC
j_gene: TRBJ2-7
len: 13
abundance: NA
v_gene: TRBV5-4
d_gene: NA

CDR3aa: CASSYLLSNTGELFF
CDR3nt: TGTGCCAGCAGTTACTTACTTTCGAACACCGGGGAGCTGTTTTTT
j_gene: TRBJ2-2
len: 15
abundance: NA
v_gene: TRBV6-5
d_gene: NA

CDR3aa: CASSSRGLAGWDNEQFF
CDR3nt: TGTGCCAGCAGCTCAAGGGGACTAGCGGGATGGGACAATGAGCAGTTCTTC
j_gene: TRBJ2-1
len: 17
abundance: NA
v_gene: TRBV11-1
d_gene: TRBD2

CDR3aa: CASRSGVSDTQYF
CDR3nt: TGTGCCAGCCGTAGCGGGGTTTCAGATACGCAGTATTTT
j_gene: TRBJ2-3
len: 13
abundance: NA
v_gene: TRBV2
d_gene: TRBD2

CDR3aa: CASSLGGGVDTIYF
CDR3nt: TGTGCCAGCAGTTTAGGGGGGGGTGTGGACACCATATATTTT
j_gene: TRBJ1-3
len: 14
abundance: NA
v_gene: TRBV28
d_gene: NA

CDR3aa: CASSPKTGSTGELFF
CDR3nt: TGCGCCAGCAGCCCGAAGACAGGGTCGACCGGGGAGCTGTTTTTT
j_gene: TRBJ2-2
len: 15
abundance: NA
v_gene: TRBV5-1
d_gene: TRBD1

CDR3aa: CASNLRGGDEKLFF
CDR3nt: TGTGCCAGTAACCTGCGGGGGGGGGATGAAAAACTGTTTTTT
j_gene: TRBJ1-4
len: 14
abundance: NA
v_gene: TRBV19
d_gene: NA

CDR3aa: CASSLTGTSGNTIYF
CDR3nt: TGTGCCAGCAGTTTGACAGGGACCTCTGGAAACACCATATATTTT
j_gene: TRBJ1-3
len: 15
abundance: NA
v_gene: TRBV27
d_gene: TRBD1

CDR3aa: CASSYAAEINTEAFF
CDR3nt: TGCGCCAGCAGCTATGCCGCAGAAATTAACACTGAAGCTTTCTTT
j_gene: TRBJ1-1
len: 15
abundance: NA
v_gene: TRBV5-1
d_gene: NA

CDR3aa: CATSRARGGLTYEQYF
CDR3nt: TGTGCCACCAGCAGAGCTCGCGGGGGTTTGACCTACGAGCAGTACTTC
j_gene: TRBJ2-7
len: 16
abundance: NA
v_gene: TRBV15
d_gene: TRBD2

CDR3aa: CASAREMGTDTQYF
CDR3nt: TGTGCCAGCGCCCGGGAAATGGGCACAGATACGCAGTATTTT
j_gene: TRBJ2-3
len: 14
abundance: NA
v_gene: TRBV6-1
d_gene: NA